The 11 T cell receptor beta chains given below trace back to one sample, sequenced in a study of T cell clonotyping in hematopoietic cell transplantation. The protocol was immunoSEQ multiplex PCR, while the TCRdb copy is restricted to in-frame clones and leaves out a portion. The table lists tens of thousands of clones, 94% of them singletons. The sample consisted of peripheral blood mononuclear cells. These TCRs come from a woman aged 45-65 years in good health. Some clones in this sample may be carry-over from other donors' samples.

This rearrangement joins TRBV7-2 to TRBJ1-5, with D possibly TRBD1 on 5 matching bases. The germline V gene encodes CDR1 SGHTA and CDR2 FQGNSA. The CDR3 loop spans 15 amino acids. V lost 5 bases to trimming and J lost 4 bases, with 15 bases between them. The CDR3 loop is CASSPGTTLNQPQHF. CDR3 bases: TGTGCCAGCAGCCCCGGGACCACGTTGAATCAGCCCCAGCATTTT. Drawing the rest from reference TRBV7-2 and TRBJ1-5, the complete variable domain is GAGVSQSPSNKVTEKGKDVELRCDPISGHTALYWYRQSLGQGLEFLIYFQGNSAPDKSGLPSDRFSAERTGGSVSTLTIQRTQQEDSAVYLCASSPGTTLNQPQHFGDGTRLSIL.

This rearrangement joins TRBV5-1 to TRBJ2-5; D uncertain. The ends were cut back, 4 bases at V and 5 bases at J, with 12 bases in the middle. CDR3 length: 13 residues. The germline V gene encodes CDR1 SGHRS and CDR2 YFSETQ. CDR3 loop: CASSPILGETQYF. The DNA for the CDR3 is TGCGCCAGCAGCCCGATACTCGGGGAGACCCAGTACTTC.

This chain connects TRBV6-1 to TRBJ2-5; weak D call: TRBD2 (7 bases). In germline, CDR1 is MNHNS, CDR2 SASEGT. V was shortened by 1 base and J by 4 bases, with 16 bases between the two germline ends. The CDR3 has 16 amino acids. The CDR3 loop is CASSEGGRGGGETQYF. As DNA, the CDR3 is TGTGCCAGCAGTGAAGGCGGCAGGGGAGGGGGAGAGACCCAGTACTTC.

The chain links TRBV28 to TRBJ1-4; D is undetermined. Trimming took 6 bases from V and 8 from J, leaving 16 bases between them. In germline, CDR1 is MDHEN, CDR2 SYDVKM. The CDR3 length is 14 residues. CDR3 amino acids: CASSPGILGEKLFF. CDR3 bases: TGTGCCAGCAGCCCCGGGATACTCGGGGAAAAACTGTTTTTT.

The chain couples TRBV11-3 to TRBJ2-7; D is perhaps TRBD1 (6 bases). The CDR3 has 14 residues. The ends were cut back, 1 base at V and 3 bases at J, with 10 bases in the middle. CDR1 is SGHNT and CDR2 is YENEEA in the germline V gene. This chain's CDR3 is CASSLVDSIYEQYF. As DNA, the CDR3 is TGTGCCAGCAGCTTAGTGGACAGTATCTACGAGCAGTACTTC.

The chain carries TRBV7-6 and TRBJ1-5, with 7 nucleotides matching TRBD1. Losses at the gene ends were 3 bases for V and 6 bases for J; bases not matched to a gene: 2. Germline V gene lookup returns CDR1 SGHVS and CDR2 FNYEAQ. The CDR3 length is 13 residues. CDR3 coding DNA: TGTGCCAGCAGCTTGGGGACAGCTCAGCCCCAGCATTTT. This sequence encodes CASSLGTAQPQHF. The whole variable domain, filled in from reference TRBV7-6 and TRBJ1-5, reads GAGVSQSPRYKVTKRGQDVALRCDPISGHVSLYWYRQALGQGPEFLTYFNYEAQQDKSGLPNDRFSAERPEGSISTLTIQRTEQRDSAMYRCASSLGTAQPQHFGDGTRLSIL.

The chain recombines TRBV5-1 with TRBJ2-2; unclear D gene. The CDR3 extends over 14 amino acids. Trimming removed 6 bases from V and 7 bases from J, with 16 bases in between. CDR1 is SGHRS, CDR2 YFSETQ, per germline. This CDR3 is CASNYGPMGGELFF. CDR3 bases: TGCGCCAGCAACTACGGGCCCATGGGCGGGGAGCTGTTTTTT.

This chain joins TRBV15 and TRBJ2-7; D is undetermined. The length of the CDR3 is 12 residues. Germline V CDR1 and CDR2: LNHNV, YYDKDF (reference sequence). V dropped 9 bases and J dropped 4 bases, with 13 bases sitting between them. Here the CDR3 reads CATGMTGYEQYF. The CDR3 DNA reads TGTGCCACGGGAATGACTGGATACGAGCAGTACTTC.

CDR3 in DNA: TGTGCCGCGAGGACTCAGGGTTCTAACATTCAGTACTTC. Its protein is CAARTQGSNIQYF. V and J are TRBV5-4 and TRBJ2-4; D is possibly TRBD1 or TRBD2 (5 bases each). V lost 10 bases and J 7 bases, leaving 18 bases between the germline ends. Looked up from germline, CDR1 is SGHNT and CDR2 is YYREEE (reference sequence). This CDR3 is 13 amino acids long.

Written as DNA, the CDR3 is TGCAGCGCCGGGACAGAAGAAAAACTGTTTTTT. Encoded protein: CSAGTEEKLFF. The genes are TRBV29-1 and TRBJ1-4; 7 bases match TRBD1. The CDR3 consists of 11 residues. From germline, CDR1 is SQVTM and CDR2 ANQGSEA. Trimming removed 7 bases from V and 8 bases from J; junction bases left unmatched: 4.

This rearrangement joins TRBV7-2 to TRBJ1-4; a possible D gene is TRBD1 (5 bases). The germline gives CDR1 SGHTA, CDR2 FQGNSA. This CDR3 has 13 residues. The V and J ends lost 4 bases and 7 bases respectively, with 10 bases between them. CDR3 in DNA: TGTGCCAGCAGCTATGGGACCCGTGAAAAACTGTTTTTT. Amino acids: CASSYGTREKLFF.